This T cell receptor beta chain came from a study of T cell repertoires in cytomegalovirus infection. Study-wide results and caveats: HLA-C-restricted CMV-specific TCR beta clonotypes were dominant in the ex vivo response.

V dropped 4 bases and J dropped 1; count of bases not matched to a gene: 8. The CDR3 extends over 16 amino acids. From germline, CDR1 is SGHNT and CDR2 YYREEE (reference sequence). TCRdb fed the reads into MiXCR, producing one record per CDR3 protein. The sample lists 200,000 or so distinct CDR3 sequences, roughly 30% occurring once. Concerning this clonotype itself: The antigen remains undetermined.

The chain has TRBV5-4 and TRBJ2-3; 8 nucleotides agree with TRBD2. This TCR was recovered from a human donor in good health (CMV status not recorded). Some clones in this sample may be carry-over from other donors' samples. Material for sequencing was PBMCs. The chain's CDR3 is CASSPRGSGGTDTQYF. As DNA, the CDR3 is TGTGCCAGCAGCCCCCGGGGTAGCGGGGGCACAGATACGCAGTATTTT. Based on the CDR3 plus reference TRBV5-4 and TRBJ2-3, the full variable domain is ETGVTQSPTHLIKTRGQQVTLRCSSQSGHNTVSWYQQALGQGPQFIFQYYREEENGRGNFPPRFSGLQFPNYSSELNVNALELDDSALYLCASSPRGSGGTDTQYFGPGTRLTVL.